The 25 T cell receptor beta chains below were found in one sample sequenced in a study of identical twins. TCRdb re-called the 5' RACE reads through MiXCR, storing one row per CDR3 protein. This table has 250,000 or so distinct CDR3 sequences, about 7% appearing once. These data were also reused for a study on yellow fever vaccine responses in identical twins.

Source material: memory (CD45RO+) T cells sorted from blood. The receptors come from a woman under 30 in good health.

This clonotype was recorded a few times. The V call is TRBV7-9, the J call TRBJ2-1, with D perhaps matching TRBD2 (7 bases). V was pared by 10 bases and J by 2 bases, with 24 bases between. Germline CDR1 reads SEHNR; CDR2 reads FQNEAQ (reference sequence). This CDR3 is 17 amino acids long. CDR3 in amino acids: CATGRVMGGGPYNEQFF. CDR3 coding DNA: TGTGCCACCGGGCGCGTGATGGGCGGGGGCCCCTACAATGAGCAGTTCTTC.

V usage is TRBV27 and J usage is TRBJ2-5; TRBD2 matches 16 bases. With V trimmed by 4 bases and J by 5 bases, 13 bases remained unmatched. Per germline, CDR1 MNHEY and CDR2 SMNVEV (reference sequence). The CDR3 covers 19 residues. DNA of the CDR3: TGTGCCAGCAGTTCCGCCCTTCCGGGACTAGCGGGAGGGCCCGAGACCCAGTACTTC. Translating gives CASSSALPGLAGGPETQYF.

In this sample, this clonotype turned up a few times. The rearrangement uses TRBV20-1 and TRBJ1-3, with D possibly being TRBD1 (6 bases). Germline CDR1 and CDR2: DFQATT and SNEGSKA (reference sequence). V dropped 6 bases and J dropped 4 bases, with 22 bases sitting between them. The CDR3 loop spans 16 amino acids. CDR3: CSASDKGGARGNTIYF. CDR3 DNA: TGCAGTGCGTCCGATAAGGGGGGGGCGCGGGGAAACACCATATATTTT.

The sample holds many counts of this clonotype. This chain connects TRBV3-1 to TRBJ1-6, with a possible D match to TRBD1 (5 bases). The CDR3 length is 14 residues. V was clipped by 1 base and J by 9 bases, with 10 bases between them. The germline CDR1 and CDR2 sequences are LGHDT and YNNKEL (reference sequence). The CDR3: CASSQGERGSPLHF. In DNA, the CDR3 is TGTGCCAGCAGCCAAGGTGAGAGGGGTTCACCCCTCCACTTT.

V is TRBV20-1 and J is TRBJ1-1; D gene ambiguous. The V gene lost 3 bases and the J gene lost 4 bases, with 12 bases spanning the gap. Germline CDR1 DFQATT, CDR2 SNEGSKA (reference sequence). The CDR3 totals 13 residues. The DNA for the CDR3 is TGCAGTGCTAGGAATTGGGAAGGCACTGAAGCTTTCTTT. It translates to CSARNWEGTEAFF.

The gene calls are TRBV3-1 and TRBJ2-4; D not resolved. Per the germline V gene, CDR1 is LGHDT and CDR2 is YNNKEL (reference sequence). The CDR3 contains 14 residues. The V gene lost 5 bases and the J gene lost 2 bases, with 10 bases spanning the gap. CDR3 nucleotides: TGTGCCAGCAGCGGCGCTACGTCCAAAAACATTCAGTACTTC. This sequence encodes CASSGATSKNIQYF.

The gene calls are TRBV28 and TRBJ2-7, with TRBD2 matching over 8 bases. The J segment lost 0 bases and the V segment lost 4 bases, leaving 5 bases of the junction unmatched. The CDR3 loop spans 15 amino acids. CDR1 MDHEN and CDR2 SYDVKM come from the germline V gene. CDR3 loop: CASSSAGGGSYEQYV. In DNA, the CDR3 is TGTGCCAGCAGTTCCGCGGGGGGCGGCTCCTACGAGCAGTACGTC.

This clonotype came up many times. The rearrangement links TRBV12-3 or TRBV12-4 to TRBJ2-3; 12 nucleotides match TRBD2. Trimming took 7 bases from V and 4 from J; bases not matched to a gene: 6. CDR3 length: 15 amino acids. The CDR3 reads CASTRWTSGADTQYF. Here the CDR3 DNA reads TGTGCCAGCACCCGGTGGACTAGCGGGGCAGATACGCAGTATTTT.

In its sample, this clonotype was seen many times. The CDR3 nucleotides are TGCAGCGTTGGTGACCGACCGAACGAGCAGTACTTC. It is translated as CSVGDRPNEQYF. The rearrangement links TRBV29-1 to TRBJ2-7; no firm D call. The germline gives CDR1 SQVTM, CDR2 ANQGSEA. CDR3 length: 12 residues. Trimming removed 4 bases from V and 5 bases from J, with 12 bases in between.

This clonotype came up a few times. The chain has TRBV5-1 and TRBJ2-5, with 8 positions matching TRBD2. From germline, CDR1 is SGHRS and CDR2 YFSETQ. The CDR3 length is 15 residues. V dropped 1 base and J dropped 5; count of bases not matched to a gene: 7. This CDR3 reads CASSLSGGPGETQYF. The CDR3 nucleotides read TGCGCCAGCAGCTTGTCGGGAGGGCCGGGGGAGACCCAGTACTTC.

In its sample, this clonotype was seen many times. This chain links TRBV20-1 with TRBJ2-7; D uncertain. Deletions cut 0 bases from V and 2 bases from J, with 2 bases between. The CDR3 runs to 11 residues. Germline loops: CDR1 DFQATT, CDR2 SNEGSKA (reference sequence). The CDR3 protein is CSARDPYEQYV. The DNA of the CDR3 is TGCAGTGCTAGAGACCCCTACGAGCAGTACGTC.

This clonotype was picked up a small number of times. The genes are TRBV6-1 and TRBJ2-5, with 12 positions matching TRBD2. The CDR3 consists of 15 residues. The junction had 4 bases not matched to a gene; V was cut back by 4 bases and J by 4 bases. Looked up from germline, CDR1 is MNHNS and CDR2 is SASEGT. The CDR3 bases are TGTGCCAGCAGTGTAGCTAGCGGGGGGGCAGAGACCCAGTACTTC. It specifies CASSVASGGAETQYF.

This clonotype was counted at least ten times. The chain joins TRBV5-5 to TRBJ1-1, with D unclear. The germline V and J ends were trimmed by 0 bases and 4 bases, with 10 bases remaining between them. CDR1 and CDR2 from the germline V gene are SGHKS and YYEKEE (reference sequence). The CDR3 totals 14 residues. CDR3 sequence reads: CASSLVPGGTEAFF. CDR3 bases: TGTGCCAGCAGCTTGGTCCCCGGAGGCACTGAAGCTTTCTTT.

V and J are TRBV19 and TRBJ1-1, with 10 bases identical to TRBD1. V shed 7 bases, J shed 1 base, and the junction held 3 bases outside the gene matches. The CDR3 length is 14 residues. Per germline, CDR1 LNHDA and CDR2 SQIVND (reference sequence). The CDR3 sequence is CASTRDRGNTEAFF. DNA for the CDR3: TGTGCCAGTACCCGGGACAGGGGGAACACTGAAGCTTTCTTT.

This clonotype has only a few counts. The chain has TRBV20-1 and TRBJ1-1; D unclear. Deletions cut 4 bases from V and 4 bases from J, with 7 bases between. The length of the CDR3 is 11 residues. Germline V gene data show CDR1 as DFQATT and CDR2 as SNEGSKA (reference sequence). CDR3 in DNA: TGCAGTGCTATGGCGGGCACTGAAGCTTTCTTT. This gives the protein CSAMAGTEAFF.

This clonotype has a handful of counts. V usage is TRBV20-1 and J usage is TRBJ1-1; D might be TRBD1 (6 bases). This CDR3 spans 15 amino acids. The germline gives CDR1 DFQATT, CDR2 SNEGSKA (reference sequence). Trimming removed 6 bases from V and 0 bases from J, with 17 bases in between. CDR3 sequence (DNA): TGCAGTGCGACCGCGAGGGGGTTCATGAACACTGAAGCTTTCTTT. Residues: CSATARGFMNTEAFF.

This clonotype occurred a few times. The chain links TRBV3-1 to TRBJ2-3; a possible D gene is TRBD1 (7 bases). Trimming cost V 4 bases and J 6 bases, with 20 bases left between them. This CDR3 region has 16 residues. Germline CDR1 is LGHDT and CDR2 is YNNKEL (reference sequence). The CDR3 DNA is TGTGCCAGCAGCCTCCCGGTTGGAGGGGGCGGCGATACGCAGTATTTT. Its translation is CASSLPVGGGGDTQYF.

The chain combines TRBV2 with TRBJ2-1; D unclear. V was pared by 6 bases and J by 9 bases, with 15 bases between. The CDR3 has 13 amino acids. Looked up from germline, CDR1 is SNHLY and CDR2 is FYNNEI. CDR3 bases: TGTGCCAGCAGGGAGACCTCTTGGGGTGAGCAGTTCTTC. This codes for CASRETSWGEQFF.

In this sample, this clonotype turned up many times. The chain employs TRBV12-3 or TRBV12-4 and TRBJ1-1; tentative D call: TRBD1 (6 bases). The CDR3 covers 14 residues. V dropped 7 bases and J dropped 0 bases, with 12 bases sitting between them. CDR3 DNA: TGTGCCAGCAATTTCCAGGGGCTGAACACTGAAGCTTTCTTT. Translating it yields CASNFQGLNTEAFF.

There are a few counts of this clonotype. CDR3 DNA: TGTGCCAGCAGTTCCTTAGCGGGACGGGGAATGTACGAGCAGTACTTC. Protein product: CASSSLAGRGMYEQYF. The V call is TRBV27, the J call TRBJ2-7; 8 nucleotides line up with TRBD2. The trim removed 4 bases at V and 4 bases at J, leaving 12 bases unmatched. The CDR3 length is 16 residues. Looked up from germline, CDR1 is MNHEY and CDR2 is SMNVEV (reference sequence).

The sample holds many counts of this clonotype. The rearrangement joins TRBV11-2 to TRBJ2-7; D is unclear. Germline CDR1 is SGHAT and CDR2 is FQNNGV. CDR3 length: 15 residues. Trimming took 0 bases from V and 2 from J, leaving 11 bases between them. The CDR3 nucleotides are TGTGCCAGCAGCTTAGAAGCCCGGGTTGCCTACGAGCAGTACGTC. It translates to CASSLEARVAYEQYV.

Ten or more counts support this clonotype. DNA of the CDR3: TGTGCCATCACCGGGACTACTTTTCACGAGCAGTACTTC. As protein: CAITGTTFHEQYF. The chain uses TRBV10-3 and TRBJ2-7; 7 nucleotides match TRBD2. Looked up from germline, CDR1 is ENHRY and CDR2 is SYGVKD. V shed 7 bases, J shed 5 bases, and the junction held 8 bases outside the gene matches. The CDR3 consists of 13 residues.

The chain couples TRBV11-3 to TRBJ2-3; D remains ambiguous. This CDR3 has 13 amino acids. Trimming left V 5 bases short and J 5 bases short, with 11 bases between. Looked up from germline, CDR1 is SGHNT and CDR2 is YENEEA. The CDR3 loop is CASSRLLGDTQYF. The CDR3 DNA sequence: TGTGCCAGCAGCCGCCTACTGGGAGATACGCAGTATTTT.

The rearrangement joins TRBV3-1 to TRBJ1-2; D call uncertain. In germline, CDR1 is LGHDT, CDR2 YNNKEL (reference sequence). The CDR3 spans 13 residues. Trimming took 2 bases from V and 5 from J, leaving 9 bases between them. The CDR3 DNA follows: TGTGCCAGCAGCCAACAGGTGAAGTATGGCTACACCTTC. Translating gives CASSQQVKYGYTF.

Many counts were recorded for this clonotype. This chain connects TRBV20-1 to TRBJ1-2, with TRBD1 matching over 8 bases. Trimming at V came to 0 bases and at J to 8 bases, leaving 11 bases not matched to a gene. The CDR3 runs 15 residues. Germline CDR1 reads DFQATT; CDR2 reads SNEGSKA (reference sequence). CDR3 region: CSARDGQGVYRGYTF. The CDR3 coding sequence is TGCAGTGCTAGAGACGGACAGGGAGTGTACAGGGGCTACACCTTC.